This T cell receptor (beta chain) was recorded in a study of T cell responses to AZD1222 COVID-19 vaccine. The table came from immunoSEQ multiplex PCR; TCRdb's copy has only in-frame clones and leaves some out. Counted here are some 80,000 clones, around 88% occurring once; the ten biggest clones make up about 9.1%. V gave up 4 bases and J gave up 11 bases, with 14 bases separating them. The CDR3 has 13 residues. CDR1 is SEHNR, CDR2 FQNEAQ, per germline (reference sequence). The sequence was obtained from an adult who received the MenACWY meningococcal vaccine as a control. This specimen was peripheral blood, taken 28 days after the second dose of the MenACWY control vaccine. V and J are TRBV7-9 and TRBJ2-2, with a weak D call TRBD2 (6 bases). The CDR3 reads CASSYRDSRELFF. Written as DNA, the CDR3 is TGTGCCAGCAGCTACCGGGACTCCAGAGAGCTGTTTTTT.